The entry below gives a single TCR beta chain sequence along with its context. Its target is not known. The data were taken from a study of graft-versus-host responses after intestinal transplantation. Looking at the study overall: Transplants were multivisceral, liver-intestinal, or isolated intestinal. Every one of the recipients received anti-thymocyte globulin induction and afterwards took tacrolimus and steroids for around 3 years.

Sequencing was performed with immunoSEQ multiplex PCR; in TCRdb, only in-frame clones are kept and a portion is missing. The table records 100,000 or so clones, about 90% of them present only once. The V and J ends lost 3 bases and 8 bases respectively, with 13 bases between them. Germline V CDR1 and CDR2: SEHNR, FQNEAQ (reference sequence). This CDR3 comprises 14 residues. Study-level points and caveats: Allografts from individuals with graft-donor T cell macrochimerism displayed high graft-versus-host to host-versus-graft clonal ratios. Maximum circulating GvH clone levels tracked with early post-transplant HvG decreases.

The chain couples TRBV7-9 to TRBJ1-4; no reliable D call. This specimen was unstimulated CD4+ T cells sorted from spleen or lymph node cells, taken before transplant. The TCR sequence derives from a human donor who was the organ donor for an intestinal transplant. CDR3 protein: CASSFESEREKLFF. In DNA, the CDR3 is TGTGCCAGCAGCTTTGAGTCCGAGCGAGAAAAACTGTTTTTT.